The rows below give T cell receptor beta chains drawn from one sample of a study of blood T cell repertoires in COVID-19. Using immunoSEQ multiplex PCR, the repertoire was profiled, and TCRdb retains in-frame clones only, with some absent. This table has over 90,000 clones, roughly nine tenths appearing once. The sample comprised peripheral blood. Receptor source: a woman in her sixties or seventies with acute or convalescent COVID-19. The CDR3 runs from the conserved cysteine through the conserved F or W. D genes are given only for firm matches. Only some rows state a clone size, as once, few, many or a class for expanded clones.

cdr3_length clone_size d_call j_call v_call cdr3_nt cdr3_aa
14 NA TRBD1 TRBJ2-1 TRBV5-6 TGTGCCAGCAGAAGACAGGGGGTCAGTGATGAGCAGTTCTTC CASRRQGVSDEQFF
14 once TRBD1 TRBJ1-5 TRBV19 TGTGCCAGTAGTAATACAGGGGATAATCAGCCCCAGCATTTT CASSNTGDNQPQHF
16 NA TRBD1 TRBJ1-3 TRBV6-6 TGTGCCAGCAGTACCACCACAGGGGGCAGAGGAAACACCATATATTTT CASSTTTGGRGNTIYF
14 NA NA TRBJ2-4 TRBV5-1 TGCGCCAGCAGCTTGGGGGCTCCAAACAACATTCAGTACTTC CASSLGAPNNIQYF
14 NA TRBD1 TRBJ1-1 TRBV28 TGTGCCAGCAGGTCGGTGAACAGGGGAGGTGAAGCTTTCTTT CASRSVNRGGEAFF
16 NA NA TRBJ1-4 TRBV18 TGTGCCAGCTCACCTACGATGGCCGGGGCTAATGAAAAACTGTTTTTT CASSPTMAGANEKLFF
15 NA NA TRBJ2-6 TRBV28 TGTGCCAGCAGCCTTGTGACGGGTGGGGCCAACGTCCTGACTTTC CASSLVTGGANVLTF
15 NA TRBD1 TRBJ1-4 TRBV5-1 TGCGCCAGCAGCCCGGCGGGACAGGGCTATGAAAAACTGTTTTTT CASSPAGQGYEKLFF
19 NA TRBD1 TRBJ2-6 TRBV27 TGTGCCAGCAGTTTCACAGGGGCCTTTCTAAGCTCTGGGGCCAACGTCCTGACTTTC CASSFTGAFLSSGANVLTF
16 NA TRBD1 TRBJ1-4 TRBV20-1 TGCAGTGCTAGTACATCAATTCGGGACAGGGATGAAAAACTGTTTTTT CSASTSIRDRDEKLFF
16 NA NA TRBJ1-2 TRBV9 TGTGCCAGCAGCGTAGGAGGAGCGGGGTCTTTCTATGGCTACACCTTC CASSVGGAGSFYGYTF
14 NA TRBD1 TRBJ1-5 TRBV5-1 TGCGCCAGCAGCATCGGGACAGACAATCAGCCCCAGCATTTT CASSIGTDNQPQHF
12 NA NA TRBJ1-5 TRBV3-1/TRBV3-2 TGTGCCAGCAGCCACGCCGGTCAGCCCCAGCATTTT CASSHAGQPQHF
16 few TRBD1 TRBJ2-2 TRBV7-9 TGTGCCAGCAGCACCGGGACAGGACAAAACACCGGGGAGCTGTTTTTT CASSTGTGQNTGELFF
15 NA TRBD2 TRBJ2-1 TRBV5-5 TGTGCCAGCAGCTTGCGCGGCGGGGGGGCCGAGGAGCAGTTCTTC CASSLRGGGAEEQFF
16 NA TRBD2 TRBJ2-3 TRBV3-1/TRBV3-2 TGTGCCAGCAGCGAGACTAGCGGGGTTCCCACAGATACGCAGTATTTT CASSETSGVPTDTQYF
13 NA NA TRBJ1-5 TRBV2 TGTGCCAGCGGGCGACAGATCAATCAGCCCCAGCATTTT CASGRQINQPQHF
13 NA TRBD1 TRBJ2-7 TRBV6-5 TGTGCCAGCCGTCTCTCAGGGGGTCACGAGCAGTACTTC CASRLSGGHEQYF
15 NA TRBD1 TRBJ1-1 TRBV18 TGTGCCAGCTCACCCGAGACAGGGGTGAACACTGAAGCTTTCTTT CASSPETGVNTEAFF
13 NA NA TRBJ1-1 TRBV14 TGTGCCAGCAGCCAGCAAGCGGGGACTGAAGCTTTCTTT CASSQQAGTEAFF
19 once TRBD2 TRBJ2-3 TRBV19 TGTGCCAGTAGTGAACAAGGACTAGCGGGGGGCCGGGGCACAGATACGCAGTATTTT CASSEQGLAGGRGTDTQYF
13 NA NA TRBJ1-1 TRBV12-3/TRBV12-4 TGTGCCAGCAGTTTAGTTAAAAACACTGAAGCTTTCTTT CASSLVKNTEAFF
17 NA TRBD1 TRBJ2-3 TRBV5-1 TGCGCCAGCAGCTTGGAATTTTTGGGGACAGGGGCAGATACGCAGTATTTT CASSLEFLGTGADTQYF
15 NA NA TRBJ2-1 TRBV7-9 TGTGCCAGCAGCTTAGGGGCAGGGTTCAACAATGAGCAGTTCTTC CASSLGAGFNNEQFF
16 NA TRBD2 TRBJ2-7 TRBV19 TGTGCCAGTCACGGAATAAAAAGCGGGGGACCTTACGAGCAGTACTTC CASHGIKSGGPYEQYF
15 once TRBD2 TRBJ2-1 TRBV11-3 TGTGCCAGCAGTCAAGGTATAGCGGGGGGCAATGAGCAGTTCTTC CASSQGIAGGNEQFF
13 NA TRBD2 TRBJ2-4 TRBV30 TGTGCCTGGAATGCCGAGACTAGCGGCATTCAGTACTTC CAWNAETSGIQYF
16 NA TRBD1 TRBJ2-1 TRBV5-1 TGCGCCAGCAGCTTTCTGGGACAGGATGCCTACAATGAGCAGTTCTTC CASSFLGQDAYNEQFF
12 NA NA TRBJ1-1 TRBV23-1 TGCGCCAGCAGCCCCACCAGCACTGAAGCTTTCTTT CASSPTSTEAFF
12 NA NA TRBJ1-1 TRBV25-1 TGTGCCAGCAGTGATTATAACACTGAAGCTTTCTTT CASSDYNTEAFF
15 NA TRBD1 TRBJ2-1 TRBV24-1 TGTGCCACCAGTGATGGACAGGGGAGTCTGAATGAGCAGTTCTTC CATSDGQGSLNEQFF
16 NA NA TRBJ2-3 TRBV3-1/TRBV3-2 TGTGCCAGCAGCCCCCGTGGGGGCGGGAGAAGAGATACGCAGTATTTT CASSPRGGGRRDTQYF
13 NA NA TRBJ1-2 TRBV9 TGTGCCAGCAGCGTAGATGGCACCTCCGGCTACACCTTC CASSVDGTSGYTF
14 once NA TRBJ2-2 TRBV15 TGTGCCACCAATCAAAATCTAGAGACCGGGGAGCTGTTTTTT CATNQNLETGELFF
15 NA NA TRBJ2-1 TRBV3-1/TRBV3-2 TGTGCCAGCAGCCAGGTTACTAGTACGGTCAATGAGCAGTTCTTC CASSQVTSTVNEQFF
16 NA NA TRBJ1-3 TRBV6-1 TGTGCCAGCAGTGAACTGGGGGGGAGGCCTGGAAACACCATATATTTT CASSELGGRPGNTIYF
15 few NA TRBJ1-1 TRBV6-5 TGTGCCAGCAGTTTGCAGGGAATCATGAACACTGAAGCTTTCTTT CASSLQGIMNTEAFF
15 once NA TRBJ2-2 TRBV19 TGTGCCAGTAGGGTTAGGGCGGGGAACACCGGGGAGCTGTTTTTT CASRVRAGNTGELFF
16 NA TRBD2 TRBJ2-7 TRBV3-1/TRBV3-2 TGTGCCAGCAGCCAAGCTGGCCAGCGGGAGGGCCTCGAGCAGTACTTC CASSQAGQREGLEQYF
15 NA NA TRBJ2-7 TRBV23-1 TGCGCCAGCAGTCAGGGCACGGGACATTATTACGAGCAGTACTTC CASSQGTGHYYEQYF
15 NA NA TRBJ1-5 TRBV19 TGTGCCACTCTCTCCAGTCCGGGACTGAGTCAGCCCCAGCATTTT CATLSSPGLSQPQHF
13 NA NA TRBJ1-4 TRBV6-1 TGTGCCAGCAGTGAAGCGAGGGGGAGGGAACTGTTTTTT CASSEARGRELFF
14 NA TRBD1 TRBJ1-4 TRBV28 TGTGCCAGCAGTCAACAGGGGAGTAATGAAAAACTGTTTTTT CASSQQGSNEKLFF
14 NA NA TRBJ1-1 TRBV4-1 TGCGCCAGCAGCCAAGGGGACAAGAACACTGAAGCTTTCTTT CASSQGDKNTEAFF